This T cell receptor beta chain emerged from a study of blood T cell repertoires in COVID-19 (dated by TCRdb to about 2020). For context, the study as a whole: Samples covering the acute and convalescent phases of COVID-19 were provided by collaborators in the United States, Italy and Spain. The material from the prospective study consisted of cDNA or gDNA derived from T cells, B-cell-depleted T cells, or PBMCs. Subjects who had been exposed to COVID-19, were actively infected with it, or had recovered from it provided the deeply sampled blood TCRbeta repertoires that made up the dataset. The repertoires were released in a freely available public database meant as a resource for research on the immune response to SARS-CoV-2. Samples were obtained from the ongoing ImmuneRACE study (first 160 participants) and from 1,000 to 1,500 subjects provided by 6 global collaborators. Sample metadata almost always included a de-identified subject ID, COVID-19 status, age in years and sex. Where available, HLA class I and class II types were obtained from metadata supplied by the sample provider rather than from assay-based typing. Summary of the overall study and its limitations: The quantity of clinical and demographic metadata differed by source and by participant and was supplied without curation.

Reading the germline V gene gives CDR1 MNHNS and CDR2 SASEGT. The CDR3 sequence holds 16 residues, the cysteine and phenylalanine included. Only the CDR3 DNA stays, 48 bases, in frame from base 1. V and J lose 3 bases and 0 bases, and a span of 12 bases separates them. Comments on this clone: It has no known antigen specificity. No base qualities exist here, and no much larger clone lies one base off it.

Whole blood was collected in K2EDTA tubes by collaborating institutions according to the institutions' own protocols. Collaborator samples were shipped for TCRbeta analysis as frozen whole blood, isolated PBMCs, or DNA extracted from either sample type. TCRbeta CDR3 regions were amplified from genomic DNA by means of the immunoSEQ Assay, a bias-controlled multiplex PCR. Per the original workflow: The number of nucleated cells in each sample was estimated by amplification of reference gene primers within the assay. To quantify the absolute abundance of each unique TCRbeta CDR3 rearrangement, sequence reads were collapsed and filtered. Productive Simpson clonality was computed per sample as the square root of Simpson's diversity index over productive rearrangements. Drawn from immuneACCESS, this table holds only the in-frame rearrangements with V and J called that TCRdb kept. Clones are partly lost; checked studies trace under half to an unresolved V gene and leave the rest unexplained. V and J calls and clone size are given by that table; D and trimming were obtained from the DNA. The sample data list roughly 24,000 clones, and more than 80% of these were observed just once. The top ten hold 8% of the sample.

This sequence was found in a human donor in a cohort sampled during active COVID-19. Input material: peripheral blood. The chain is encoded by TRBV6-1 joined to TRBJ1-5; no D gene call is confident. CDR3 reads: CASSEVGGYSNQPQHF. In nucleotides, the sequence is TGTGCCAGCAGTGAGGTAGGCGGCTATAGCAATCAGCCCCAGCATTTT.